This is a list of T cell receptor beta chains from one sample in a study of blood T cells in healthy people across ages. TCRdb re-derived calls from the 5' RACE reads in MiXCR, one entry per CDR3 protein. The sample records about 1,600,000 distinct CDR3 sequences, roughly 40% being singletons. The sequenced sample consisted of blood. Receptor source: a woman under 30 in good health. Each CDR3 is given with its conserved first and last residue. A D gene is named only where the DNA matches it firmly. A row's size may be missing; if present it is once, few, many or a size class.

few | NA | TRBJ1-4 | TRBV2 | CASTEMWDEWEKLFF | TGTGCCAGCACTGAAATGTGGGATGAATGGGAAAAACTGTTTTTT
NA | TRBD2 | TRBJ2-3 | TRBV6-5 | CANSYWPGTSGGVDTQYF | TGTGCCAACAGTTATTGGCCCGGGACTAGCGGGGGGGTCGATACGCAGTATTTT
few | NA | TRBJ2-4 | TRBV20-1 | CSARVAAPEQYF | TGCAGTGCTAGGGTGGCAGCACCTGAGCAGTACTTC
NA | TRBD2 | TRBJ2-7 | TRBV20-1 | CSASAGGPSYEQYF | TGCAGTGCCTCAGCGGGAGGACCCTCCTACGAGCAGTACTTC
NA | TRBD1 | TRBJ2-3 | TRBV30 | CACQWRGQGTHTQYF | TGTGCCTGCCAGTGGAGAGGACAGGGGACACATACGCAGTATTTT
many | NA | TRBJ2-3 | TRBV20-1 | CSAIPVTDTQYF | TGCAGTGCCATACCGGTCACAGATACGCAGTATTTT
few | NA | TRBJ2-2 | TRBV24-1 | CATSDLTGELFF | TGTGCCACCAGTGATTTAACCGGGGAGCTGTTTTTT
few | TRBD2 | TRBJ2-1 | TRBV20-1 | CSATLISGPYNEQFF | TGCAGTGCCACCCTCATTAGCGGGCCCTACAATGAGCAGTTCTTC
NA | NA | TRBJ1-6 | TRBV7-8 | CASRVANSPLHF | TGTGCCAGCAGGGTGGCGAACTCACCCCTCCACTTT
NA | TRBD1 | TRBJ2-7 | TRBV13 | CASSSFRPGQQAYEQYF | TGTGCCAGCAGCTCGTTCAGACCGGGACAGCAAGCCTACGAGCAGTACTTC
NA | NA | TRBJ2-7 | TRBV27 | CASSEWDIYNEQYF | TGTGCCAGCAGTGAATGGGACATATACAATGAGCAGTACTTC
few | NA | TRBJ2-1 | TRBV5-1 | CASSADNAQFF | TGCGCCAGCAGCGCCGACAATGCCCAGTTCTTC
NA | NA | TRBJ1-5 | TRBV27 | CASSFGLNNQPQHF | TGTGCCAGCAGTTTCGGTCTGAACAATCAGCCCCAGCATTTT
few | NA | TRBJ2-3 | TRBV30 | CAWGPPGDTQYF | TGTGCCTGGGGTCCCCCGGGGGATACGCAGTATTTT
NA | TRBD2 | TRBJ2-4 | TRBV28 | CASSLVAGLWAQYF | TGTGCCAGCAGTTTGGTAGCGGGACTCTGGGCGCAGTACTTC
NA | TRBD1 | TRBJ2-7 | TRBV5-1 | CASSSQTFTGASSCEQYF | TGCGCCAGCAGCTCCCAAACCTTCACAGGGGCCAGCTCCTGCGAGCAGTACTTC
once | NA | TRBJ1-2 | TRBV10-3 | CAISAQGDGYTF | TGTGCCATCAGTGCCCAGGGAGATGGCTACACCTTC
many | TRBD1 | TRBJ2-1 | TRBV7-9 | CASSFRQGAGNEQFF | TGTGCCAGCAGCTTTCGACAGGGGGCTGGTAATGAGCAGTTCTTC
NA | TRBD2 | TRBJ2-1 | TRBV7-3 | CASSLTSNGVAGKNEQFF | TGTGCCAGCAGCTTAACGAGTAACGGGGTAGCGGGGAAAAATGAGCAGTTCTTC
NA | TRBD2 | TRBJ2-7 | TRBV10-3 | CAVSPTSGESYEQYF | TGTGCCGTCAGCCCCACTAGCGGGGAATCCTACGAGCAGTACTTC
many | NA | TRBJ2-7 | TRBV4-1 | CASSQGLSYEQYF | TGCGCCAGCAGCCAAGGGCTCTCCTACGAGCAGTACTTC
NA | TRBD1 | TRBJ2-7 | TRBV20-1 | CSASTGTETYEQYF | TGCAGTGCTAGCACCGGGACAGAGACCTACGAGCAGTACTTC
few | NA | TRBJ2-5 | TRBV4-1 | CASSRWQGNGETQYF | TGCGCCAGCAGCCGCTGGCAGGGGAATGGAGAGACCCAGTACTTC
NA | NA | TRBJ2-7 | TRBV28 | CASSFTAGSYEQYF | TGTGCCAGCAGTTTCACGGCAGGGTCCTACGAGCAGTACTTC
NA | TRBD1 | TRBJ2-5 | TRBV27 | CASSKLGQGVETQYF | TGTGCCAGCAGCAAATTAGGACAGGGAGTAGAGACCCAGTACTTC
few | NA | TRBJ2-3 | TRBV11-2 | CASSDTDRTQYF | TGTGCCAGCAGCGATACGGACCGTACGCAGTATTTT
few | NA | TRBJ1-1 | TRBV3-1 | CASSQGPRVEAFF | TGTGCCAGCAGCCAAGGTCCCAGGGTTGAAGCTTTCTTT
NA | TRBD2 | TRBJ2-7 | TRBV29-1 | CSVSLAEGFEQYF | TGCAGCGTTTCCCTAGCGGAAGGTTTCGAGCAGTACTTC
NA | TRBD2 | TRBJ2-2 | TRBV20-1 | CSARTSGANTGELFF | TGCAGTGCTAGGACTAGCGGGGCGAACACCGGGGAGCTGTTTTTT